Below are 9 T cell receptor beta chains sequenced from a single sample in a study of response to subunit inactivated influenza vaccine. TCRdb re-called the RT-PCR reads with MiXCR, one entry per CDR3 protein. The sample records over 650,000 distinct CDR3 sequences, 15% to 20% being singletons. The starting material was PBMCs from blood, obtained more than 4 days after vaccination. These receptors were taken from a man in his forties or fifties who received an inactivated influenza vaccine.

The V call is TRBV4-2, the J call TRBJ1-5, with unresolved D. The germline CDR1 and CDR2 sequences are LGHNA and YNFKEQ. V was pared by 1 base and J by 0 bases, with 7 bases between. CDR3 length: 15 amino acids. CDR3 loop: CASSQVLSSNQPQHF. In DNA form, the CDR3 reads TGTGCCAGCAGCCAAGTACTAAGTAGCAATCAGCCCCAGCATTTT.

The CDR3 is CVSGGSYNEQFF. CDR3 coding DNA: TGTGTCTCGGGGGGGTCCTACAATGAGCAGTTCTTC. This rearrangement joins TRBV6-5 to TRBJ2-1; 8 nucleotides agree with TRBD2. From germline, CDR1 is MNHEY and CDR2 SVGAGI. This CDR3 is 12 amino acids long.

The gene calls are TRBV7-8 and TRBJ2-7; D remains ambiguous. Trimming shortened V by 2 bases and J by 1 base, and 9 bases separated the two germline ends. This CDR3 has 14 amino acids. Germline CDR1 and CDR2: SGHVS and FQNEAQ. As DNA, the CDR3 is TGTGCCAGCAGCTTATTGAGGAATTCCTACGAGCAGTACTTC. Amino acids: CASSLLRNSYEQYF.

This clonotype was recorded a few times. The rearrangement uses TRBV9 and TRBJ2-6, with 7 bases that match TRBD1. V was clipped by 4 bases and J by 2 bases; unmatched bases: 12. The CDR3 spans 18 residues. Looked up from germline, CDR1 is SGDLS and CDR2 is YYNGEE. The CDR3 nucleotides are TGTGCCAGCAGCCCAGATACCCTTAGGGGGCCTGGGGCCAACGTCCTGACTTTC. It translates to CASSPDTLRGPGANVLTF.

The table lists this clonotype with a count of one. V usage is TRBV10-1 and J usage is TRBJ2-3; D tentatively fits TRBD1 or TRBD2 (6 bases each). Germline values: CDR1 WNHNN, CDR2 SYGVQD (reference sequence). The germline V and J ends were trimmed by 4 bases and 0 bases, with 14 bases remaining between them. The CDR3 runs 16 residues. CDR3 sequence: CASSAGGRTSTDTQYF. As DNA, the CDR3 is TGCGCCAGCAGTGCTGGGGGGCGAACTAGCACAGATACGCAGTATTTT.

There are many counts of this clonotype. The V and J genes are TRBV28 and TRBJ2-5, with 9 bases lining up with TRBD1. The CDR3 runs 15 residues. Looked up from germline, CDR1 is MDHEN and CDR2 is SYDVKM. V lost 5 bases to trimming and J lost 4 bases; unmatched junction nucleotides: 8. For the CDR3, the DNA is TGTGCCAGCAGTCTGGACAGGGGTAGGGGAGAGACCCAGTACTTC. This gives the protein CASSLDRGRGETQYF.

This clonotype was found a few times. The genes are TRBV20-1 and TRBJ1-6, with 7 bases identical to TRBD1. Germline V lookup: CDR1 DFQATT, CDR2 SNEGSKA (reference sequence). The J segment lost 15 bases and the V segment lost 7 bases, leaving 9 bases of the junction unmatched. The CDR3 runs to 11 residues. The CDR3 is CSVPGTGVLHF. The CDR3 DNA sequence: TGCAGTGTCCCGGGAACAGGGGTCCTCCACTTT.

This clonotype turned up a few times. The CDR3 DNA sequence: TGTGCCAGCAGATCAACCGGGACACTTAAGGAAAAACTGTTTTTT. Protein product: CASRSTGTLKEKLFF. The chain carries TRBV12-3 or TRBV12-4 and TRBJ1-4; TRBD1 might be the D (6 bases). This CDR3 is built from 15 residues. V lost 6 bases, J lost 8 bases, and 19 bases lay in between.

At least ten counts were recorded for this clonotype. The chain couples TRBV12-3 or TRBV12-4 to TRBJ2-7; D is ambiguous. The CDR3 contains 14 residues. Trimming cost V 5 bases and J 0 bases, with 11 bases left between them. The CDR3 DNA reads as TGTGCCAGCAGTCCTCAGGCTCACTCCTACGAGCAGTACTTC. It yields the protein CASSPQAHSYEQYF.